This is a list of T cell receptor beta chains from one sample in a study of beta chain features in type 1 diabetes. Generated by immunoSEQ multiplex PCR, the TCRdb table keeps only in-frame clones and is missing some. The sample lists 120,000 to 150,000 clones; approximately 52% were seen once. Sequenced input: Tregs from blood. These receptor sequences come from a man between 18 and 29 years old in good health. Both conserved end residues are part of each CDR3. The D gene is left open where the match is weak. Clone size is not always given. Where it is, it says once, few, many or a class for expanded clones.

>TRBD1|few|TRBJ1-4|TRBV19
CASSKQGNNEKLFF
TGTGCCAGTAGTAAACAGGGGAATAATGAAAAACTGTTTTTT
>TRBD1|.|TRBJ1-2|TRBV29-1
CSVDRTGGADGYTF
TGCAGCGTTGATAGGACAGGGGGCGCGGATGGCTACACCTTC
>.|.|TRBJ1-1|TRBV29-1
CSVVTRGYFEAFF
TGCAGCGTTGTAACCAGGGGTTATTTTGAAGCTTTCTTT
>TRBD1|.|TRBJ1-1|TRBV7-3
CASSLAGTGGTEAFF
TGTGCCAGCAGCCTCGCAGGGACAGGGGGAACTGAAGCTTTCTTT
>TRBD2|.|TRBJ2-7|TRBV5-1
CASSLGPTGGTYEQYF
TGCGCCAGCAGCCTTGGGCCGACGGGAGGGACCTACGAGCAGTACTTC
>.|.|TRBJ2-3|TRBV7-2
CASSWRRGQYF
TGTGCCAGCAGCTGGCGCCGGGGGCAGTATTTT
>.|.|TRBJ1-2|TRBV7-8
CASSSARERGYTF
TGTGCCAGCAGCTCCGCGCGGGAGCGGGGCTACACCTTC
>TRBD1|.|TRBJ1-2|TRBV29-1
CSVDVSGQGNYGYTF
TGCAGCGTTGACGTTTCGGGACAGGGAAACTATGGCTACACCTTC
>.|.|TRBJ2-7|TRBV19
CASSRGSDDSYEQYF
TGTGCCAGTAGCAGGGGCAGTGACGACTCCTACGAGCAGTACTTC
>.|.|TRBJ2-3|TRBV5-8
CASSLTLREKKQYF
TGTGCCAGCAGCTTGACCCTCCGGGAGAAAAAGCAGTATTTT
>.|.|TRBJ1-3|TRBV13
CASSRGPSGNTIYF
TGTGCCAGCAGCCGCGGTCCCTCTGGAAACACCATATATTTT
>TRBD2|.|TRBJ2-1|TRBV9
CASSVTSGSNEQFF
TGTGCCAGCAGCGTGACTAGCGGGAGCAATGAGCAGTTCTTC
>.|few|TRBJ2-1|TRBV2
CASSKQGAYEQFF
TGTGCCAGCTCTAAACAGGGTGCCTATGAGCAGTTCTTC
>.|.|TRBJ1-2|TRBV5-1
CASSSGVTGYTF
TGCGCCAGCAGCTCAGGGGTAACGGGCTACACCTTC
>TRBD1|once|TRBJ2-3|TRBV29-1
CSVETGGSDTQYF
TGCAGCGTTGAGACAGGGGGCTCAGATACGCAGTATTTT
>.|.|TRBJ1-2|TRBV11-2
CASSLLPNYGYTF
TGTGCCAGCAGCTTACTTCCCAACTATGGCTACACCTTC
>TRBD1|.|TRBJ2-7|TRBV29-1
CSVPSGQGSYEQYF
TGCAGCGTACCCTCGGGACAGGGTTCCTACGAGCAGTACTTC
>.|.|TRBJ2-7|TRBV6-1
CASSNGAYEQYF
TGTGCCAGCAGTAACGGGGCCTACGAGCAGTACTTC
>.|.|TRBJ2-7|TRBV7-9
CASGRAGSSYEQYF
TGTGCCAGCGGGCGGGCGGGAAGCTCCTACGAGCAGTACTTC
>TRBD2|.|TRBJ2-7|TRBV19
CASRNPGTSGIEQYF
TGTGCCAGTAGAAACCCCGGGACTAGCGGGATCGAGCAGTACTTC
>TRBD2|few|TRBJ2-7|TRBV28
CASTSGGGRVEQYF
TGTGCCAGCACCTCGGGAGGGGGTCGCGTCGAGCAGTACTTC
>TRBD2|.|TRBJ2-3|TRBV4-3
CASSRRLAGGTDTQYF
TGCGCCAGCAGCCGTAGACTGGCGGGAGGGACAGATACGCAGTATTTT
>TRBD1|.|TRBJ2-1|TRBV19
CASSNPGQGALNEQFF
TGTGCCAGTAGTAACCCGGGACAGGGGGCTCTGAATGAGCAGTTCTTC